This T cell receptor beta chain was retrieved from a study of identical twins. TCRdb redid the calling of the 5' RACE reads with MiXCR, one entry per CDR3 protein. The table lists a few hundred thousand distinct CDR3 sequences, around 18% of them singletons, with around 12% in the top ten. The germline CDR1 and CDR2 sequences are ENHRY and SYGVKD. Trimming cost V 9 bases and J 0 bases; bases outside gene matches: 25. The CDR3 is made up of 21 amino acids. The rearrangement uses TRBV10-3 and TRBJ2-2; the match to TRBD2 covers 7 bases. The specimen was naive T cells sorted from blood. This clonotype was sampled from a man between 45 and 60 years old in good health. The CDR3 bases are TGTGCCATAAATGAGGCTAGCGGACAAAAACGTGCATCCGCGAACACCGGGGAGCTGTTTTTT. Translated, it gives CAINEASGQKRASANTGELFF.